The rows below give T cell receptor beta chains drawn from one sample of a study of cytomegalovirus exposure and HLA in healthy donors. Profiling relied on immunoSEQ multiplex PCR, and the TCRdb table lists in-frame clones only, not all of them. The sample contains more than 100,000 clones, roughly three fifths of which appear only once. The sequencing input was PBMCs. These receptors all come from a man aged 18 to 29 in good health and CMV-seronegative. Each CDR3 is given with its conserved first and last residue. A D gene is named only where the DNA matches it firmly. Size values are once, few and many counts, or a class for expanded clones, and some rows have none.

TRBJ2-7 | . | TRBV7-9 | . | 12 | TGTGCCAGCAGCTCTTCTCCCTACGAGCAGTACTTC | CASSSSPYEQYF
TRBJ2-7 | . | TRBV5-1 | few | 13 | TGCGCCAGCGGTATGTTGGGAGTCGGCGAGCAGTACTTC | CASGMLGVGEQYF
TRBJ2-7 | . | TRBV6-1 | once | 13 | TGTGCCTCTACGGGCAGGGTAACCGACGAGCAGTACTTC | CASTGRVTDEQYF
TRBJ2-7 | . | TRBV11-3 | few | 14 | TGTGCCAGCAGCCCAGAAGGGACACTACGAGAGCAGTACTTC | CASSPEGTLREQYF
TRBJ2-3 | TRBD2 | TRBV6-5 | . | 15 | TGTGCCAGCAGCCCTCGGGGGGACCCCAGAGATACGCAGTATTTT | CASSPRGDPRDTQYF
TRBJ1-3 | . | TRBV5-1 | . | 13 | TGCGCCAGCAGCTTGTGGGCCGGAAACACCATATATTTT | CASSLWAGNTIYF
TRBJ2-3 | TRBD2 | TRBV9 | . | 16 | TGTGCCAGCAGCGTAGATAGCGGGAGCGGGGTAGATACGCAGTATTTT | CASSVDSGSGVDTQYF
TRBJ2-5 | . | TRBV30 | . | 17 | TGTGCCTGGAGTGTATTTCGGGGGTCCAGGGGGGCAGAGACCCAGTACTTC | CAWSVFRGSRGAETQYF
TRBJ1-2 | . | TRBV25-1 | . | 15 | TGTGCCAGCAGTGGTGAGACTCCAGCTAACTATGGCTACACCTTC | CASSGETPANYGYTF
TRBJ2-2 | TRBD2 | TRBV5-1 | . | 16 | TGCGCCAGCAGGACTAGCGGGAGCGGCAGCACCGGGGAGCTGTTTTTT | CASRTSGSGSTGELFF
TRBJ2-7 | TRBD2 | TRBV2 | . | 12 | TGTGCCAGCATGCGACTAGCGGGTCGGCGGTACTTC | CASMRLAGRRYF
TRBJ2-4 | . | TRBV19 | . | 16 | TGTGCCAGTAGTACTAGGGACTTCCTAGCCAAAAACATTCAGTACTTC | CASSTRDFLAKNIQYF
TRBJ2-1 | TRBD1 | TRBV25-1 | . | 13 | TGTGCCAGCACGCAAACAGGGGACAATGAGCAGTTCTTC | CASTQTGDNEQFF
TRBJ2-7 | TRBD1 | TRBV6-5 | . | 16 | TGTGCCAGCAGTTACGCGTGGCAGGGGGTTAACTACGAGCAGTACTTC | CASSYAWQGVNYEQYF
TRBJ1-2 | TRBD1 | TRBV5-4 | . | 14 | TGTGCCAGCAGCCCCGCTGACAGGGTGTGGGGCTACACCTTC | CASSPADRVWGYTF
TRBJ2-1 | . | TRBV27 | . | 15 | TGTGCCAGCACAACAGGGAGCGTCTATCACAATGAGCAGTTCTTC | CASTTGSVYHNEQFF
TRBJ2-7 | TRBD1 | TRBV6-6 | . | 15 | TGTGCCAGCAGCCCTCCCGGGACAGGGGGCGTGGAGCAGTACTTC | CASSPPGTGGVEQYF
TRBJ1-3 | TRBD1 | TRBV25-1 | . | 15 | TGTGCCAGCAGTGAATGGAAAGGGGGCCGAAACACCATATATTTT | CASSEWKGGRNTIYF
TRBJ1-1 | . | TRBV11-3 | . | 13 | TGTGCCAGCAGCTCAAGCGGAGGCACTGAAGCTTTCTTT | CASSSSGGTEAFF
TRBJ2-7 | TRBD2 | TRBV2 | few | 14 | TGTGCCAGCATCCACCGTAGCGGGGGTTACGAGCAGTACTTC | CASIHRSGGYEQYF
TRBJ2-6 | TRBD1 | TRBV7-9 | . | 17 | TGTGCCAGGTCCCCGGGACAGGGTTCGTCTGGGGCCAACGTCCTGACTTTC | CARSPGQGSSGANVLTF
TRBJ1-1 | . | TRBV28 | . | 11 | TGTGCCAGCTCCACGCCGGCGGGGCTAAACTTT | CASSTPAGLNF
TRBJ2-7 | TRBD1 | TRBV6-5 | . | 15 | TGTGCCAGCAGTCCCGGGACAGGGGGCTTCTACGAGCAGTACTTC | CASSPGTGGFYEQYF
TRBJ2-7 | TRBD2 | TRBV5-1 | . | 16 | TGCGCCAGCAGCCCGACCGGACTAGCGGGGACCTACGAGCAGTACTTC | CASSPTGLAGTYEQYF
TRBJ1-2 | . | TRBV6-6 | . | 14 | TGTGCCAGCTTAGGCAGGGACTTTTCAAGCGGCTACACCTTC | CASLGRDFSSGYTF
TRBJ1-4 | . | TRBV28 | . | 12 | TGTGCCAGCAGTGTCACCGGGACAACGGTGTTTTTT | CASSVTGTTVFF
TRBJ1-1 | . | TRBV7-9 | . | 16 | TGTGCCAGCAGCTTAGCTAGGACTACATACAATATTGAAGCTTTCTTT | CASSLARTTYNIEAFF
TRBJ1-3 | . | TRBV19 | . | 13 | TGTGCCAGTAGTTACCTACGTGGAAACACCATATATTTT | CASSYLRGNTIYF
TRBJ2-2 | TRBD1 | TRBV14 | few | 15 | TGTGCCAGCAGGAGAACAGGGGTAAACACCGGGGAGCTGTTTTTT | CASRRTGVNTGELFF
TRBJ2-7 | . | TRBV21-1 | . | 14 | TGTGCCCCCGCTGGGGGCAGGGGGTCCTACGAGCAGTACTTC | CAPAGGRGSYEQYF